Following are 10 T cell receptor beta chains from one sample sequenced in a study of Graves' ophthalmopathy and Graves' hyperthyroidism. The TCR beta CDR3 regions underwent amplification from RNA transcripts. The authors performed first-round RT-PCR with HTBI primers and then a second-round multiplex PCR. Each CDR3 protein is one row after TCRdb ran MiXCR on the multiplex PCR reads. The sample records around 1,200,000 distinct CDR3 sequences, about 38% being singletons. Sequencing was performed on peripheral blood or thyroid tissue (not recorded which). The receptors shown here come from an adult man with Graves' hyperthyroidism.

This clonotype showed up just a few times. The chain links TRBV7-8 to TRBJ1-2; possibly TRBD1 for D (6 bases). The CDR3 loop spans 16 amino acids. Trimming stripped 0 bases from V and 7 bases from J, with 18 bases between. Germline CDR1 is SGHVS and CDR2 is FQNEAQ. The CDR3 nucleotides read TGTGCCAGCAGCTTAGCGGGGGCTGGGGGTTCCTTTGGCTACACCTTC. It is translated as CASSLAGAGGSFGYTF.

This clonotype appeared once. This CDR3 is missing its conserved last phenylalanine or tryptophan, likely due to a read error. It is unclear where the CDR3 begins or ends on the DNA, so no DNA is shown, and the CDR3 is as TCRdb lists it. The genes are TRBV19 and TRBJ1-2. The germline CDR1 and CDR2 sequences are LNHDA and SQIVND (reference sequence). Inclusive of both ends, the CDR3 amounts to 13 amino acids. The CDR3 sequence is CASSIVESYGSTS.

This clonotype has just a few counts. Compared with germline, one end of the junction differs, possibly owing to a read error. The chain recombines TRBV5-5 with TRBJ2-2; 8 bases are a match to TRBD1. Germline values: CDR1 SGHKS, CDR2 YYEKEE (reference sequence). CDR3 length: 16 amino acids. DNA of the CDR3: TGCGCCAGCAGCCAGGCGGCAGGGGGCTACGCCGGGGAGCTGTTTTTT. It is translated as CASSQAAGGYAGELFF. Looking up the rest from reference TRBV5-5 and TRBJ2-2 gives the full variable domain: DAGVTQSPTHLIKTRGQQVTLRCSPISGHKSVSWYQQVLGQGPQFIFQYYEKEERGRGNFPDRFSARQFPNYSSELNVNALLLGDSALYLCASSQAAGGYAGELFFGEGSRLTVL.

The J gene is TRBJ1-6, the V gene TRBV11-2; D is ambiguous. Trimming removed 4 bases from V and 13 bases from J, with 23 bases in between. CDR1 SGHAT and CDR2 FQNNGV come from the germline V gene. The CDR3 runs 16 residues. The CDR3 DNA sequence: TGTGCCAGCAGCTCGAGGGAGACCTACCCCACGGTGCCCCTCCACTTT. It yields the protein CASSSRETYPTVPLHF.

The chain has TRBV7-2 and TRBJ2-6; 7 bases agree with TRBD2. The V and J ends lost 5 bases and 4 bases, in that order; junction bases with no gene match: 11. This CDR3 contains 17 residues. CDR1 and CDR2 from the germline V gene are SGHTA and FQGNSA. DNA for the CDR3: TGTGCCAGCAGCCACAGCGGGACTGGGACCGGGGCCAACGTCCTGACTTTC. Translating it yields CASSHSGTGTGANVLTF.

V gene TRBV15 combines with J gene TRBJ2-7; D possibly corresponds to TRBD2 (7 bases). The V gene's germline CDR1 is LNHNV and CDR2 YYDKDF (reference sequence). The V end was cut by 3 bases, the J end by 2 bases, with 17 bases between. This CDR3 has 16 amino acids. The CDR3: CATSSARGTMTYEQYF. Here the CDR3 DNA reads TGTGCCACCAGCAGCGCAAGGGGGACTATGACCTACGAGCAGTACTTC.

A remark on this clonotype: Given the absence of the conserved phenylalanine or tryptophan at the CDR3 end, a read error is likely. The DNA is omitted, as the CDR3 cannot be located on it reliably, and the CDR3 follows TCRdb's listing. The chain uses TRBV24-1 and TRBJ2-7; the table's D call, TRBD2, has no DNA check behind it. Per the germline V gene, CDR1 is KGHDR and CDR2 is SFDVKD. The CDR3 spans 10 residues, counting both ends. CDR3 sequence: CATSEPIGTS.

This clonotype was seen repeatedly, ten times or more. The rearrangement links TRBV5-6 to TRBJ1-5, with 9 nucleotides matching TRBD1. V shed 2 bases, J shed 3 bases, and the junction held 3 bases outside the gene matches. Germline V gene data show CDR1 as SGHDT and CDR2 as YYEEEE. The CDR3 has 15 amino acids. The CDR3 nucleotides are TGTGCCAGCAGCTTCCGGGACAGGGCCAATCAGCCCCAGCATTTT. Its protein product is CASSFRDRANQPQHF.

This clonotype appeared many times. V gene TRBV2 combines with J gene TRBJ1-5, with D unclear. This CDR3 contains 14 residues. The V end lost 4 bases, the J end lost 6 bases, and 13 bases lay between the germline ends. The V gene's germline CDR1 is SNHLY and CDR2 FYNNEI. The CDR3 spells CASSGPPRSQPQHF. CDR3 in DNA: TGTGCCAGCAGTGGCCCCCCACGGAGTCAGCCCCAGCATTTT.

V and J are TRBV12-3 or TRBV12-4 and TRBJ1-3; 7 nucleotides match TRBD1. The V and J ends lost 2 bases and 4 bases, in that order; junction bases with no gene match: 11. This CDR3 contains 17 residues. CDR3 bases: TGTGCCAGCAGTTTACTCTCTACAGGGGCTTACGGAAACACCATATATTTT. It codes for CASSLLSTGAYGNTIYF.